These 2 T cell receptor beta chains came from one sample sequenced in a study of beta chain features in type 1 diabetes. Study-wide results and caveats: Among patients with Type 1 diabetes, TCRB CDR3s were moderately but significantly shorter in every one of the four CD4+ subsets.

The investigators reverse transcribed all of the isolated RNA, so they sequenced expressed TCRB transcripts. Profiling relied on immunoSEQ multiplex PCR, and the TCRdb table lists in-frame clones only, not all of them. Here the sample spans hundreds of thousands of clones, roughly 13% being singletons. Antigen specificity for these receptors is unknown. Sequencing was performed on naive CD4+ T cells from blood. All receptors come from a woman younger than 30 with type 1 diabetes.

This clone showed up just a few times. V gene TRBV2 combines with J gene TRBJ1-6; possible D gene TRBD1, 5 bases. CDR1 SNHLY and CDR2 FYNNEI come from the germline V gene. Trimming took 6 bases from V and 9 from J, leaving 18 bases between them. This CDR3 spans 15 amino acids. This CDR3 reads CASSELGGGSSPLHF. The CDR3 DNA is TGTGCCAGCAGCGAGCTCGGGGGAGGTAGTTCACCCCTCCACTTT. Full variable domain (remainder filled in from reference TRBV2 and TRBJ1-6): EPEVTQTPSHQVTQMGQEVILRCVPISNHLYFYWYRQILGQKVEFLVSFYNNEISEKSEIFDDQFSVERPDGSNFTLKIRSTKLEDSAMYFCASSELGGGSSPLHFGNGTRLTVT.

The CDR3 DNA sequence: TGTGCCTGGAGTGCCGGGACACGGGGTGAAAAACTGTTTTTT. Protein product: CAWSAGTRGEKLFF. The chain carries TRBV30 and TRBJ1-4; D is perhaps TRBD1 (6 bases). The CDR3 is 14 residues long. The germline V gene encodes CDR1 GTSNPN and CDR2 SVGIG (reference sequence). V was trimmed by 1 base and J by 7 bases, leaving 13 bases between them.